These 14 T cell receptor beta chains were sequenced from one sample in a study of PD-1 blockade in classical Hodgkin lymphoma. Exposure to brentuximab vedotin varied, and each patient had relapsed following autologous stem cell transplantation. Produced via immunoSEQ multiplex PCR; TCRdb's table is partial and in-frame only. Found here are tens of thousands of clones, over 60% of them singletons; the top ten hold about 18%. Source: peripheral blood mononuclear cells (PBMCs), taken at baseline. The receptors were gathered from a human donor with classical Hodgkin lymphoma.

The chain recombines TRBV7-2 with TRBJ1-1; 7 bases line up with TRBD1. V lost 2 bases to trimming and J lost 4 bases; unmatched junction nucleotides: 7. The CDR3 covers 15 residues. The germline V gene encodes CDR1 SGHTA and CDR2 FQGNSA. For the CDR3, the DNA is TGTGCCAGCAGCTTAATCAACAGGGGACCCACTGAAGCTTTCTTT. Amino acids: CASSLINRGPTEAFF.

The V gene is TRBV4-2, the J gene TRBJ1-4; D remains unclear. Germline CDR1 is LGHNA and CDR2 is YNFKEQ. The germline V and J ends were trimmed by 0 bases and 4 bases, with 15 bases remaining between them. The CDR3 has 17 residues. The DNA for the CDR3 is TGTGCCAGCAGCCAAGATCAGTCCAAGCCAAATAATGAAAAACTGTTTTTT. Protein product: CASSQDQSKPNNEKLFF.

This chain joins TRBV19 and TRBJ1-1; D possibly corresponds to TRBD1 (5 bases). V dropped 5 bases and J dropped 11 bases, with 18 bases sitting between them. CDR3 length: 13 residues. In germline, CDR1 is LNHDA, CDR2 SQIVND (reference sequence). The CDR3 DNA reads as TGTGCCAGTAGTTTCGGGAGAGGGGATCGGGCTTTCTTT. This codes for CASSFGRGDRAFF.

This clone was recorded once. V gene TRBV28 combines with J gene TRBJ2-3; 8 positions agree with TRBD2. The CDR3 covers 14 residues. The trim removed 3 bases at V and 4 bases at J, leaving 3 bases unmatched. CDR1 MDHEN and CDR2 SYDVKM come from the germline V gene. The CDR3 DNA is TGTGCCAGCAGTTTCAGCGGGAGAGCAGATACGCAGTATTTT. It codes for CASSFSGRADTQYF.

This clone was picked up one time. The gene calls are TRBV29-1 and TRBJ2-1; the D gene is possibly TRBD1 (5 bases). Trimming pared 1 base from V and 10 bases from J, leaving 14 bases between. CDR1 SQVTM and CDR2 ANQGSEA come from the germline V gene. The CDR3 totals 13 residues. For the CDR3, the DNA is TGCAGCGTTGAAGGCCTCAGGGTTGACGAGCAGTTCTTC. Translation: CSVEGLRVDEQFF.

V is TRBV2 and J is TRBJ2-7, with unresolved D. There are 13 residues in the CDR3. The germline V gene has CDR1 SNHLY and CDR2 FYNNEI. Trimming took off 5 bases at V and 1 base at J, with 9 bases between the two ends. CDR3 sequence reads: CASSTGASYEQYV. The CDR3 nucleotides read TGTGCCAGCAGTACCGGCGCGTCCTACGAGCAGTACGTC.

This chain links TRBV7-2 with TRBJ2-2; no definite D call. The CDR3 is 15 amino acids. The V end was cut by 1 base, the J end by 0 bases, with 6 bases between. Germline loops: CDR1 SGHTA, CDR2 FQGNSA. CDR3 amino acids: CASSLVVANTGELFF. As DNA, the CDR3 is TGTGCCAGCAGCTTAGTTGTGGCGAACACCGGGGAGCTGTTTTTT.

The gene calls are TRBV7-2 and TRBJ2-6; D perhaps matches TRBD1 (5 bases). Germline values: CDR1 SGHTA, CDR2 FQGNSA. V was trimmed by 2 bases and J by 1 base, leaving 15 bases between them. The CDR3 runs 18 residues. This CDR3 reads CASSLSAQGGSGANVLTF. The CDR3 coding sequence is TGTGCCAGCAGCTTATCGGCTCAGGGCGGATCTGGGGCCAACGTCCTGACTTTC.

The chain has TRBV7-8 and TRBJ1-5; D gene ambiguous. V lost 1 base to trimming and J lost 8 bases, with 9 bases between them. Germline-derived CDR1 and CDR2 are SGHVS and FQNEAQ. The CDR3 contains 13 residues. The CDR3 region is CASSLVMGEPQHF. The CDR3 region has the DNA TGTGCCAGCAGCTTAGTAATGGGCGAGCCCCAGCATTTT.

V gene TRBV28 combines with J gene TRBJ1-1; D is undetermined. Germline CDR1 and CDR2: MDHEN and SYDVKM. Deletions cut 2 bases from V and 8 bases from J, with 18 bases between. The CDR3 contains 15 residues. CDR3 protein: CASSLIGVFRLEAFF. CDR3 coding DNA: TGTGCCAGCAGTTTAATTGGGGTATTTCGTTTAGAAGCTTTCTTT.

This clone was counted a few times. This chain connects TRBV14 to TRBJ1-1, with 7 bases identical to TRBD1. This CDR3 is 14 amino acids long. With V trimmed by 4 bases and J by 4 bases, 6 bases remained unmatched. Germline V gene sequence: CDR1 SGHDN, CDR2 FVKESK. The CDR3 loop reads CASSPDREGTEAFF. The CDR3 region has the DNA TGTGCCAGCAGCCCCGACAGGGAAGGCACTGAAGCTTTCTTT.

The chain links TRBV6-4 to TRBJ2-1; 10 bases line up with TRBD2. Unmatched junction bases numbered 9, after V lost 8 bases and J lost 5 bases. This CDR3 contains 15 residues. Germline CDR1 and CDR2: MRHNA and SNTAGT. This CDR3 is CASANSGGPHNEQFF. CDR3 DNA sequence: TGTGCCAGCGCAAATAGCGGGGGGCCCCACAATGAGCAGTTCTTC.

This chain uses TRBV7-3 with TRBJ2-5, with D maybe TRBD1 (5 bases). The CDR3 covers 14 residues. CDR1 and CDR2 (germline): SGHTA, FQGTGA. Trimming stripped 5 bases from V and 2 bases from J, with 12 bases between. CDR3 protein: CASSRDSKQETQYF. The CDR3 DNA follows: TGTGCCAGCAGCCGTGACAGTAAGCAAGAGACCCAGTACTTC.

This chain links TRBV6-5 with TRBJ1-1, with D unresolved. The CDR3 is 15 residues long. Germline assignment: CDR1 MNHEY and CDR2 SVGAGI. Trimming took 6 bases from V and 1 from J, leaving 15 bases between them. The CDR3 region is CASRPPRAENTEAFF. Written as DNA, the CDR3 is TGTGCCAGCAGACCCCCTCGGGCAGAGAACACTGAAGCTTTCTTT.